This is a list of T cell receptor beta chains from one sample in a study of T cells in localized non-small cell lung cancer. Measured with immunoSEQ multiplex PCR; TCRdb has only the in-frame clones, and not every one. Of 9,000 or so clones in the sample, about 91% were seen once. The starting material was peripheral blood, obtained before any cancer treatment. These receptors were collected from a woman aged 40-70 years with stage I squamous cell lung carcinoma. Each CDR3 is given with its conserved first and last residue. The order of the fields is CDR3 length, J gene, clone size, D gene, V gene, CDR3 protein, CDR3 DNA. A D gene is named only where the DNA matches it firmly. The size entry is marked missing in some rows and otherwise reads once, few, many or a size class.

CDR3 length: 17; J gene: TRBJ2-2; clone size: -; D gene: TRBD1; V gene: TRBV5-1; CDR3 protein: CASSLVWDRVSTGELFF; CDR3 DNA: TGCGCCAGCAGCTTGGTTTGGGACAGGGTGTCCACCGGGGAGCTGTTTTTT
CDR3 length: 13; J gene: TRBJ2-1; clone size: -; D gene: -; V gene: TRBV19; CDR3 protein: CASSIAVGNEQFF; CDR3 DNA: TGTGCCAGTAGTATAGCAGTAGGGAATGAGCAGTTCTTC
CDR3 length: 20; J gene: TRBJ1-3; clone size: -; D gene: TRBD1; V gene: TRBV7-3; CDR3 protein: CASSLKGQGRWGNSGNTIYF; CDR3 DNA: TGTGCCAGCAGCTTAAAGGGACAGGGGAGGTGGGGAAACTCTGGAAACACCATATATTTT
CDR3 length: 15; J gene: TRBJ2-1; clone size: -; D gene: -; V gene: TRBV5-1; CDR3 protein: CASSLGMGGVNEQFF; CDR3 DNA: TGCGCCAGCAGCTTGGGGATGGGGGGCGTCAATGAGCAGTTCTTC
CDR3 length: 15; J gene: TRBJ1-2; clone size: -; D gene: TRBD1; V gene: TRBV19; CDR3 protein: CASSLASDRAYGYTF; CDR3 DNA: TGTGCCAGTAGTTTGGCCTCGGACAGGGCATACGGCTACACCTTC
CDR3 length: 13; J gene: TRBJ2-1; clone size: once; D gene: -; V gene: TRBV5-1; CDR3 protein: CASSLSSNNEQFF; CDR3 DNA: TGCGCCAGCAGCTTGAGTAGCAACAATGAGCAGTTCTTC
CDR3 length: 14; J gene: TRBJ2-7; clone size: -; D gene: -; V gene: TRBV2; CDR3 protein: CASSEQARDYEQYF; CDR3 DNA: TGTGCCAGCAGTGAACAGGCCCGAGACTACGAGCAGTACTTC
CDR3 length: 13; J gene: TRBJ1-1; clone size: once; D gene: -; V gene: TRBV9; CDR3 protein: CASSPRGGAEAFF; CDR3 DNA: TGTGCCAGCAGTCCCAGGGGTGGGGCTGAAGCTTTCTTT
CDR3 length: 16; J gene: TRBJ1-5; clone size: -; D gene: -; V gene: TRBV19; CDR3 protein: CASSPVGSWGNQPQHF; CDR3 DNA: TGTGCCTCCTCTCCGGTGGGCTCCTGGGGCAATCAGCCCCAGCATTTT
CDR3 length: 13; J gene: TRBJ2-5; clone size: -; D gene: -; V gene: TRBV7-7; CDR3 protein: CASSPGPKETQYF; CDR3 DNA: TGTGCCAGCAGCCCCGGGCCAAAAGAGACCCAGTACTTC
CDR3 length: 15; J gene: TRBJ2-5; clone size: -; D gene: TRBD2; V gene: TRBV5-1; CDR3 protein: CASSPQGGGEETQYF; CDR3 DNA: TGCGCCAGTTCCCCTCAGGGCGGGGGGGAAGAGACCCAGTACTTC
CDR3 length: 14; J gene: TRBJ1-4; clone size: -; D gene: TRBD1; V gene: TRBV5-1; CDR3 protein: CASSPGTEGEKLFF; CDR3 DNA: TGCGCCAGCAGCCCTGGGACAGAGGGAGAAAAACTGTTTTTT
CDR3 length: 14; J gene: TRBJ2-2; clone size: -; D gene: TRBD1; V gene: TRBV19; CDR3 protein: CASSSGGYTGELFF; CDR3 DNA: TGTGCCAGTAGTTCAGGGGGCTACACCGGGGAGCTGTTTTTT
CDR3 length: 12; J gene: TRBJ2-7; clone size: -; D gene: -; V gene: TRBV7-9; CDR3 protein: CASSQTSYEQYF; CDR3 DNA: TGTGCCAGCAGTCAAACTTCCTACGAGCAGTACTTC
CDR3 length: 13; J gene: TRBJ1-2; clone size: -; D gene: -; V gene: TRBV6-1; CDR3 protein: CASSQQGLGGYTF; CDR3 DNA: TGTGCCAGCAGCCAACAGGGTTTGGGTGGCTACACCTTC
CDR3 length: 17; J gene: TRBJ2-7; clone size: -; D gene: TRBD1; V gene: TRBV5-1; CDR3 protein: CASSSGVRTGGSYEQYF; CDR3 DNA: TGCGCCAGCAGCTCGGGCGTCAGGACAGGGGGCTCCTACGAGCAGTACTTC
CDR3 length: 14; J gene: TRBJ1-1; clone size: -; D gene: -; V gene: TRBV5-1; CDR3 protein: CASSLGVSGTEAFF; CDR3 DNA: TGCGCCAGCAGCTTGGGGGTCTCGGGCACTGAAGCTTTCTTT
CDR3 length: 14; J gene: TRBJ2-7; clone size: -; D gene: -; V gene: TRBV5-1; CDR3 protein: CASSFSSADYEQYF; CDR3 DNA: TGCGCCAGCAGCTTTTCCTCTGCGGATTACGAGCAGTACTTC
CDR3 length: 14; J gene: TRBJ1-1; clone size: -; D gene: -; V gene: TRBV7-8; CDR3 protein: CASSLVVRDTEAFF; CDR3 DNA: TGTGCCAGCAGCTTAGTTGTCAGGGACACTGAAGCTTTCTTT
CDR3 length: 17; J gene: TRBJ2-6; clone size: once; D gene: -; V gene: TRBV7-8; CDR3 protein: CASSSSNPQSRANVLTF; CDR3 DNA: TGTGCCAGCAGCAGTTCTAACCCACAAAGTCGGGCCAACGTCCTGACTTTC
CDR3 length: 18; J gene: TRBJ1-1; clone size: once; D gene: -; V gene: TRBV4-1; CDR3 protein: CASSQLDMGFLGNTEAFF; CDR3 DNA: TGCGCCAGCAGCCAGCTGGACATGGGGTTTTTAGGCAACACTGAAGCTTTCTTT
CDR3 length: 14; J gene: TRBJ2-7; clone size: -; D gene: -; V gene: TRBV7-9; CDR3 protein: CASSNPGSSYEQYF; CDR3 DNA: TGTGCCAGCAGTAATCCTGGGTCCTCCTACGAGCAGTACTTC
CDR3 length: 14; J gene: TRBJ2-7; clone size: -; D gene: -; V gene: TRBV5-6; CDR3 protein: CASSLMRGLYEQYF; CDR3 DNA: TGTGCCAGCAGCTTGATGCGGGGGCTGTACGAGCAGTACTTC
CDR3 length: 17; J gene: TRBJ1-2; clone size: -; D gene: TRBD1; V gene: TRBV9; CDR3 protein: CASSVEAGGRVRYGYTF; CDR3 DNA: TGTGCCAGCAGCGTAGAGGCAGGGGGGAGGGTAAGGTATGGCTACACCTTC
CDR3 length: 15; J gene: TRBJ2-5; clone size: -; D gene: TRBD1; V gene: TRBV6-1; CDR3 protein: CASSDPLDRVETQYF; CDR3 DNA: TGTGCCAGCAGTGATCCTCTGGACAGGGTGGAGACCCAGTACTTC
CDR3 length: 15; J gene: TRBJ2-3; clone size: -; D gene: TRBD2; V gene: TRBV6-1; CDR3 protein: CASKVQRGAGDTQYF; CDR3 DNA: TGTGCCAGCAAGGTCCAGCGGGGGGCCGGAGATACGCAGTATTTT
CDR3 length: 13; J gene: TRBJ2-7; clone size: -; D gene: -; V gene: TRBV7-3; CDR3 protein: CASSPDLSYEQYF; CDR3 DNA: TGTGCCAGCAGCCCCGATCTCTCCTACGAGCAGTACTTC
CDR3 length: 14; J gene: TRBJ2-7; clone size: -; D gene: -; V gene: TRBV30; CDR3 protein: CAWSLGGGSYEQYF; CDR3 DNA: TGTGCCTGGAGTCTAGGCGGCGGTTCCTACGAGCAGTACTTC
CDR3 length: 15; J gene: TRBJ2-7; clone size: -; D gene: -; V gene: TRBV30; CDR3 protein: CAWSGPGSRSYEQYF; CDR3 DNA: TGTGCCTGGAGTGGTCCAGGCAGCCGCTCCTACGAGCAGTACTTC
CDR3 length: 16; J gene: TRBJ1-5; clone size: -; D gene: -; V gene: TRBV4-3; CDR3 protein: CASSQGDSLSNQPQHF; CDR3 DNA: TGCGCCAGCAGCCAAGGGGATTCCCTAAGCAATCAGCCCCAGCATTTT
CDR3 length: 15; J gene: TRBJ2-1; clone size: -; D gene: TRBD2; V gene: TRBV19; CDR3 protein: CASSIGLAGANEQFF; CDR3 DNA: TGTGCCAGTAGTATTGGCCTAGCGGGGGCCAATGAGCAGTTCTTC
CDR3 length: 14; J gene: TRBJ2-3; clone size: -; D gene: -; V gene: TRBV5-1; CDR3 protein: CASSKEASTDTQYF; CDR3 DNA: TGCGCCAGCAGCAAGGAAGCCTCCACAGATACGCAGTATTTT
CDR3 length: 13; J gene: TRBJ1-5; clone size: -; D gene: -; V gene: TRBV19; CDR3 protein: CASQLQGNQPQHF; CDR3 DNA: TGTGCCAGCCAGCTCCAGGGCAATCAGCCCCAGCATTTT
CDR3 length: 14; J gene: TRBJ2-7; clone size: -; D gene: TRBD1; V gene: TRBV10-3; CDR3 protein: CAIQTGTDPYEQYF; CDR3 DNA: TGTGCCATTCAAACCGGGACAGATCCCTACGAGCAGTACTTC
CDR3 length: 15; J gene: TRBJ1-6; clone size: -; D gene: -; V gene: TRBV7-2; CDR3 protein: CASSSQYSYNSPLHF; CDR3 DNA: TGTGCCAGCAGCTCCCAGTACTCCTATAATTCACCCCTCCACTTT
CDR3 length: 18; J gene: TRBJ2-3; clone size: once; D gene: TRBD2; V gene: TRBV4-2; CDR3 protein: CASSRFTGGGGATDTQYF; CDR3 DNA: TGTGCCAGCAGCCGATTCACCGGGGGCGGGGGGGCGACAGATACGCAGTATTTT
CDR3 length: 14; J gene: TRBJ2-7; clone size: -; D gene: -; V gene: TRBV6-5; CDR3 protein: CASRNPGDSYEQYF; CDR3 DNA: TGTGCCAGCAGAAATCCGGGAGACTCCTACGAGCAGTACTTC
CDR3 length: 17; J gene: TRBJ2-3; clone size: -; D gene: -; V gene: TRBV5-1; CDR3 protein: CASSRPDPVTHTDTQYF; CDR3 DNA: TGCGCCAGCAGCCGACCGGACCCTGTTACCCACACAGATACGCAGTATTTT
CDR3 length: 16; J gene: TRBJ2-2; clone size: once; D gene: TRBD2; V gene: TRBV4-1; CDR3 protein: CASSRGGLENTGELFF; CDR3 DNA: TGCGCCAGCAGCCGGGGAGGACTAGAGAACACCGGGGAGCTGTTTTTT
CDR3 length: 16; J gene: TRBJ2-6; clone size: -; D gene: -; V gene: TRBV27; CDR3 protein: CASSLGLSSGANVLTF; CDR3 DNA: TGTGCCAGCAGTCTAGGACTGAGCTCTGGGGCCAACGTCCTGACTTTC
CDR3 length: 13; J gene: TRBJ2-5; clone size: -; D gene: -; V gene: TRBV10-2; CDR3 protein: CASSDFGGETQYF; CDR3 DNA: TGCGCCAGCAGTGACTTTGGTGGAGAGACCCAGTACTTC